The following is a TCR beta chain sequence with its context. The V end was cut by 5 bases, the J end by 4 bases, with 17 bases between. The CDR3 runs to 15 residues. Germline CDR1 reads PRHDT; CDR2 reads FYEKMQ (reference sequence). Original handling: Amplification with reference gene primers provided the estimates of nucleated cell counts. Libraries were prepared by immunoSEQ multiplex PCR; TCRdb keeps only in-frame clonotypes and omits some of them. V, J and clone size reflect that table, while D and trimming were determined from the DNA. The profile shows hundreds of thousands of clones, 88% of them singletons. The source of the sample is a study of blood T cell repertoires in COVID-19. Study details: COVID-19 samples collected from the United States, Italy and Spain covered acute and convalescent phases.

The sequence derives from a human donor in a cohort sampled during active COVID-19. This chain connects TRBV13 to TRBJ2-5; D is possibly TRBD1 (8 bases). The sequenced material came from peripheral blood. The CDR3 DNA reads TGTGCCAGCAGCCCTTCTACAGGGGGGGGAGAGACCCAGTACTTC. It encodes CASSPSTGGGETQYF. Variable domain in full (rest from reference TRBV13 and TRBJ2-5): AAGVIQSPRHLIKEKRETATLKCYPIPRHDTVYWYQQGPGQDPQFLISFYEKMQSDKGSIPDRFSAQQFSDYHSELNMSSLELGDSALYFCASSPSTGGGETQYFGPGTRLLVL.